This entry lists 24 T cell receptor beta chains sequenced from one sample in a study of cytomegalovirus exposure and HLA in healthy donors. 60 Vbeta and 13 Jbeta primers were used in PCR. TCRdb's copy holds only in-frame clones and misses some; the assay was immunoSEQ multiplex PCR. The data contain roughly 200,000 clones, approximately 85% of them singletons. Material for sequencing was PBMCs. Receptors were obtained from a woman aged 45-65 years in good health and CMV-seronegative.

The rearrangement links TRBV29-1 to TRBJ1-5; D might be TRBD1 (5 bases). V was shortened by 4 bases and J by 5 bases, with 15 bases between the two germline ends. Germline CDR1 SQVTM, CDR2 ANQGSEA. This CDR3 is built from 14 residues. The CDR3 protein is CSVGAGVDDQPQHF. The CDR3 bases are TGCAGCGTTGGAGCGGGGGTAGATGATCAGCCCCAGCATTTT.

The rearrangement links TRBV28 to TRBJ1-1; possible D gene TRBD1, 6 bases. CDR3 length: 15 amino acids. Germline CDR1 and CDR2: MDHEN and SYDVKM. V lost 3 bases and J lost 11, with 22 bases in between. The CDR3 DNA reads TGTGCCAGCAGTTTGTACGCCCCTGGCGAGGGGGGGGCTTTCTTT. This codes for CASSLYAPGEGGAFF.

The chain carries TRBV28 and TRBJ2-7; 9 bases are shared with TRBD1. The CDR3 covers 15 residues. CDR1 and CDR2 (germline): MDHEN, SYDVKM. V shed 5 bases and J 5 bases; nucleotides not matched to a gene: 10. CDR3 in DNA: TGTGCCAGCAGTCCTACAGGGGGCAAGGGCAACGAGCAGTACTTC. Its protein product is CASSPTGGKGNEQYF.

V and J are TRBV7-3 and TRBJ2-1; 7 bases map to TRBD2. The V gene's germline CDR1 is SGHTA and CDR2 FQGTGA. This CDR3 region has 15 residues. J lost 5 bases, V lost 5 bases, and 9 bases had no gene match. CDR3 amino acids: CASSPLAGVNNEQFF. CDR3 bases: TGTGCCAGCAGCCCGCTCGCGGGAGTGAACAATGAGCAGTTCTTC. The complete variable domain, with remaining parts taken from reference TRBV7-3 and TRBJ2-1, reads GAGVSQTPSNKVTEKGKYVELRCDPISGHTALYWYRQSLGQGPEFLIYFQGTGAADDSGLPNDRFFAVRPEGSVSTLKIQRTERGDSAVYLCASSPLAGVNNEQFFGPGTRLTVL.

A few counts support this clone. The rearrangement uses TRBV30 and TRBJ1-3; a possible D gene is TRBD1 (6 bases). CDR3 length equals 14 residues. The V gene lost 3 bases and the J gene lost 0 bases, with 9 bases spanning the gap. Germline CDR1 is GTSNPN and CDR2 is SVGIG (reference sequence). The CDR3 coding sequence is TGTGCCTGGAGCAGGACAGTCTCTGGAAACACCATATATTTT. It specifies CAWSRTVSGNTIYF.

This clone showed up just once. This rearrangement joins TRBV15 to TRBJ2-5; 9 nucleotides align to TRBD1. Trimming removed 8 bases from V and 5 bases from J; junction bases left unmatched: 6. CDR1 and CDR2 from the germline V gene are LNHNV and YYDKDF (reference sequence). The CDR3 is 13 amino acids. The CDR3 region is CATGQGNGETQYF. CDR3 bases: TGTGCCACCGGACAGGGGAATGGGGAGACCCAGTACTTC.

Only one count was recorded for this clone. The chain couples TRBV6-1 to TRBJ2-1, with TRBD2 identical over 9 bases. Trimming cost V 2 bases and J 9 bases; bases outside gene matches: 8. The CDR3 length is 15 residues. Germline V gene data show CDR1 as MNHNS and CDR2 as SASEGT. The CDR3 nucleotides are TGTGCCAGCAGTGAAATGCGGGGGGGTTTTGCTGAGCAGTTCTTC. This codes for CASSEMRGGFAEQFF.

The chain joins TRBV10-1 to TRBJ2-1; tentatively, D is TRBD2 (5 bases). V lost 1 base and J 4 bases, leaving 11 bases between the germline ends. Per the germline V gene, CDR1 is WNHNN and CDR2 is SYGVQD (reference sequence). The CDR3 extends over 15 amino acids. The CDR3 region has the DNA TGCGCCAGCAGTGAGTACTCGGACTCTTACAATGAGCAGTTCTTC. Translation: CASSEYSDSYNEQFF.

This clone is a singleton in its sample. The V and J genes are TRBV4-1 and TRBJ2-2; TRBD2 is a possible D gene (6 bases). The CDR3 is 17 residues long. The germline V gene has CDR1 MGHRA and CDR2 YSYEKL. V was trimmed by 1 base and J by 3 bases, leaving 15 bases between them. CDR3: CASSQALTSGDTGELFF. CDR3 DNA sequence: TGCGCCAGCAGCCAAGCCCTGACTAGTGGGGACACCGGGGAGCTGTTTTTT.

This sequence joins TRBV2 and TRBJ2-7; 7 bases map to TRBD1. With V trimmed by 2 bases and J by 4 bases, 14 bases remained unmatched. From germline, CDR1 is SNHLY and CDR2 FYNNEI. This CDR3 region has 17 residues. The CDR3 nucleotides read TGTGCCAGCAGTGAAATCGCCACGACAGGGTTATTTTACGAGCAGTACTTC. The encoded protein is CASSEIATTGLFYEQYF.

The chain combines TRBV5-1 with TRBJ2-1, with TRBD2 identical over 7 bases. Trimming took 1 base from V and 6 from J; bases not matched to a gene: 10. The CDR3 is 16 residues long. CDR1 SGHRS and CDR2 YFSETQ come from the germline V gene. Here the CDR3 reads CASSLFASGTGNEQFF. CDR3 DNA sequence: TGCGCCAGCAGCTTGTTCGCCAGCGGGACGGGCAATGAGCAGTTCTTC.

The chain recombines TRBV5-1 with TRBJ1-4; TRBD1 is a possible D gene (5 bases). The germline gives CDR1 SGHRS, CDR2 YFSETQ. The CDR3 runs to 14 residues. The V gene lost 4 bases and the J gene lost 2 bases, with 9 bases spanning the gap. The CDR3 region is CASSRGETNEKLFF. The CDR3 nucleotides are TGCGCCAGCAGCCGGGGGGAGACTAATGAAAAACTGTTTTTT.

The CDR3 sequence: CASSLEGRLAGGMNEQFF. Written as DNA, the CDR3 is TGTGCCAGCAGCTTAGAAGGGCGACTAGCGGGAGGTATGAATGAGCAGTTCTTC. This chain joins TRBV7-9 and TRBJ2-1, with TRBD2 identical over 13 bases. Germline V gives CDR1 SEHNR, CDR2 FQNEAQ (reference sequence). CDR3 length: 18 residues. The V segment lost 1 base and the J segment 7 bases; nucleotides outside the gene matches: 10.

V gene TRBV18 combines with J gene TRBJ1-1; TRBD1 is a possible D gene (5 bases). The germline V gene has CDR1 KGHSH and CDR2 LQKENI. The CDR3 is made up of 16 amino acids. V lost 3 bases and J 0 bases, leaving 14 bases between the germline ends. The CDR3 DNA reads TGTGCCAGCTCACCTTTCCTACAGGATATGAACACTGAAGCTTTCTTT. It translates to CASSPFLQDMNTEAFF. Full variable domain (outside the CDR3, taken from reference TRBV18 and TRBJ1-1): NAGVMQNPRHLVRRRGQEARLRCSPMKGHSHVYWYRQLPEEGLKFMVYLQKENIIDESGMPKERFSAEFPKEGPSILRIQQVVRGDSAAYFCASSPFLQDMNTEAFFGQGTRLTVV.

The genes are TRBV21-1 and TRBJ1-1; the table's D call, TRBD1, was not checked against the DNA. TRBV21-1 is assigned pseudogene status. The CDR3 has 15 residues. The CDR3 coding sequence is TGTGCCAGCAGCAAACATCGACACGTGAACACTGAAGCTTTCTTT. Its protein is CASSKHRHVNTEAFF.

The chain combines TRBV6-5 with TRBJ1-1, with 7 positions matching TRBD1. Unmatched junction bases numbered 3, after V lost 8 bases and J lost 0 bases. The length of the CDR3 is 13 residues. Germline V gene sequence: CDR1 MNHEY, CDR2 SVGAGI. The CDR3 region has the DNA TGTGCCAGCTGTGACAGGGTGAACACTGAAGCTTTCTTT. This translates into CASCDRVNTEAFF.

This clone has a single count. The chain uses TRBV15 and TRBJ1-3, with TRBD1 identical over 8 bases. This CDR3 region has 16 residues. The germline gives CDR1 LNHNV, CDR2 YYDKDF (reference sequence). V shed 0 bases, J shed 2 bases, and the junction held 3 bases outside the gene matches. The CDR3: CATSRDEDRAGNTIYF. CDR3 in DNA: TGTGCCACCAGCAGAGATGAGGACAGGGCTGGAAACACCATATATTTT.

The genes are TRBV15 and TRBJ2-2; D might be TRBD1 (6 bases). In germline, CDR1 is LNHNV, CDR2 YYDKDF (reference sequence). Trimming left V 3 bases short and J 1 base short, with 12 bases between. This CDR3 region has 16 residues. Here the CDR3 reads CATSSHTGWNTGELFF. CDR3 in DNA: TGTGCCACCAGCAGTCATACAGGGTGGAACACCGGGGAGCTGTTTTTT.

V and J are TRBV30 and TRBJ2-3; 9 bases agree with TRBD2. The CDR3 is 19 residues long. With 3 bases clipped from V and 0 bases from J, the junction kept 16 bases outside the gene matches. From germline, CDR1 is GTSNPN and CDR2 SVGIG (reference sequence). In DNA, the CDR3 is TGTGCCTGGAGCTTGCCACCTTGGCGAGCGGGGGGAAGCACAGATACGCAGTATTTT. This gives the protein CAWSLPPWRAGGSTDTQYF.

This chain joins TRBV27 and TRBJ2-2; 9 bases agree with TRBD1. Trimming took 4 bases from V and 4 from J; bases not matched to a gene: 4. Germline CDR1 MNHEY, CDR2 SMNVEV (reference sequence). The CDR3 extends over 15 amino acids. The CDR3 DNA follows: TGTGCCAGCAGTTGGGACAGGGTGGTCACCGGGGAGCTGTTTTTT. Its protein product is CASSWDRVVTGELFF.

The V call is TRBV7-2, the J call TRBJ1-3; possibly TRBD1 for D (5 bases). Trimming removed 6 bases from V and 2 bases from J, with 8 bases in between. The CDR3 runs to 13 residues. The germline CDR1 and CDR2 sequences are SGHTA and FQGNSA. The CDR3 loop is CASREGPGNTIYF. The CDR3 region has the DNA TGTGCCAGCAGGGAGGGGCCTGGAAACACCATATATTTT.

J is TRBJ2-7 and V is TRBV19; the match to TRBD1 covers 10 bases. V lost 4 bases and J lost 6; bases outside the gene matches: 6. This CDR3 comprises 14 residues. Germline loops: CDR1 LNHDA, CDR2 SQIVND (reference sequence). In nucleotides, the CDR3 is TGTGCCAGTAGTAAACGACAGGGGGCGGTCGAGCAGTACTTC. Its protein is CASSKRQGAVEQYF.

The rearrangement joins TRBV6-5 to TRBJ1-1; D unclear. Trimming cost V 0 bases and J 2 bases, with 10 bases left between them. In germline, CDR1 is MNHEY, CDR2 SVGAGI. CDR3 length: 15 amino acids. The CDR3 here is CASSYSNSVNTEAFF. The DNA of the CDR3 is TGTGCCAGCAGTTACTCGAATTCGGTAAACACTGAAGCTTTCTTT.

This chain joins TRBV7-2 and TRBJ2-2, with TRBD2 matching 11 bases. The CDR3 runs to 19 residues. V gave up 2 bases and J gave up 1 base; unmatched junction bases: 9. Germline CDR1 and CDR2: SGHTA and FQGNSA. The CDR3, as DNA: TGTGCCAGCAGCTTAAGGGATATCGGGACTAGCGGGAACACCGGGGAGCTGTTTTTT. Encoded protein: CASSLRDIGTSGNTGELFF.